The 19 T cell receptor beta chains reported below all come from one sample, sequenced in a study of CD8 T cells in ankylosing spondylitis. Study-wide results and limits: Ankylosing spondylitis blood appeared to carry a characteristic TCR beta motif of roughly eight highly homologous variants.

MiXCR, run by TCRdb on the 5' RACE reads, gives a single entry per CDR3 protein. The sample includes fewer than 550,000 distinct CDR3 sequences, under 5.5% of them seen just once. Their target antigens are unknown. The source material was blood, either unsorted or a sorted T cell fraction (not recorded which). The receptors here all came from a male donor with ankylosing spondylitis.

This clonotype was recorded at least ten times. The chain carries TRBV20-1 and TRBJ2-4, with TRBD1 as a possible D gene (5 bases). This CDR3 has 14 amino acids. Trimming took off 7 bases at V and 5 bases at J, with 18 bases between the two ends. Germline CDR1 reads DFQATT; CDR2 reads SNEGSKA (reference sequence). The CDR3 DNA sequence: TGCAGTGTAAGGCAGGCAGGGCCCCAAAACATTCAGTACTTC. Its translation: CSVRQAGPQNIQYF.

This clonotype was observed at least ten times. This chain's CDR3 is CSASKGTQPQHF. The CDR3 DNA follows: TGCAGTGCTAGTAAGGGAACTCAGCCCCAGCATTTT. This chain uses TRBV20-1 with TRBJ1-5; D call uncertain. Trimming shortened V by 3 bases and J by 6 bases, and 9 bases separated the two germline ends. This CDR3 is 12 amino acids long. Germline loops: CDR1 DFQATT, CDR2 SNEGSKA (reference sequence).

The chain recombines TRBV9 with TRBJ1-6; unclear D gene. Germline CDR1 and CDR2: SGDLS and YYNGEE. V lost 3 bases, J lost 3 bases, and 10 bases lay in between. This CDR3 comprises 15 residues. DNA of the CDR3: TGTGCCAGCAGCGCCCAGACGAGCTATAATTCACCCCTCCACTTT. Protein product: CASSAQTSYNSPLHF.

J is TRBJ2-7 and V is TRBV5-5; maybe TRBD2 (6 bases). V shed 4 bases and J shed 7 bases, with 21 bases lying between them. Per the germline V gene, CDR1 is SGHKS and CDR2 is YYEKEE (reference sequence). This CDR3 comprises 15 residues. CDR3 region: CASSLPTFQGGEQYF. The CDR3 coding sequence is TGTGCCAGCAGCCTTCCCACGTTTCAGGGAGGAGAGCAGTACTTC.

The rearrangement uses TRBV5-1 and TRBJ2-7; 12 bases map to TRBD2. The germline V gene encodes CDR1 SGHRS and CDR2 YFSETQ. V dropped 3 bases and J dropped 4; count of bases not matched to a gene: 8. This CDR3 contains 16 residues. CDR3 in amino acids: CASSWEITSGRYEQYF. CDR3 coding DNA: TGCGCCAGCAGCTGGGAGATCACTAGCGGGAGGTACGAGCAGTACTTC.

This clonotype appeared a few times. V usage is TRBV12-3 or TRBV12-4 and J usage is TRBJ1-2; D not resolved. Trimming shortened V by 3 bases and J by 0 bases, and 17 bases separated the two germline ends. CDR3 length: 17 residues. Here the CDR3 reads CASSLSRWGRTNYGYTF. DNA for the CDR3: TGTGCCAGCAGTTTGAGTAGATGGGGTCGGACTAACTATGGCTACACCTTC.

At least ten counts were recorded for this clonotype. The genes are TRBV7-8 and TRBJ1-1; a weak D match, TRBD1 (6 bases). The CDR3 runs 14 residues. CDR1 is SGHVS, CDR2 FQNEAQ, per germline. V shed 7 bases and J shed 0 bases, with 12 bases lying between them. Here the CDR3 DNA reads TGTGCCAGCACCAACAGGGACCTGAACACTGAAGCTTTCTTT. Amino acids: CASTNRDLNTEAFF.

This clonotype came up many times. The rearrangement links TRBV20-1 to TRBJ1-2; D unclear. Trimming took off 2 bases at V and 4 bases at J, with 17 bases between the two ends. The CDR3 sequence is 15 residues long. Germline V gene lookup returns CDR1 DFQATT and CDR2 SNEGSKA (reference sequence). This chain's CDR3 is CSARRLAPDGYGYTF. The CDR3 nucleotides read TGCAGTGCTAGACGTCTCGCCCCCGATGGCTATGGCTACACCTTC.

This clonotype was counted at least ten times. The V call is TRBV20-1, the J call TRBJ1-5; D gene unclear. This CDR3 is 13 amino acids long. In germline, CDR1 is DFQATT, CDR2 SNEGSKA (reference sequence). Trimming took off 2 bases at V and 4 bases at J, with 9 bases between the two ends. The CDR3 DNA follows: TGCAGTGCTAGACAGGTCACGAATCAGCCCCAGCATTTT. It translates to CSARQVTNQPQHF.

Turning to this clonotype: This may come from a read error, since a much larger clone is one base off. This chain links TRBV7-9 with TRBJ2-5, with D possibly being TRBD1 (6 bases). V gave up 5 bases and J gave up 3 bases, with 16 bases separating them. The CDR3 is made up of 15 amino acids. Per the germline V gene, CDR1 is SEHNR and CDR2 is FQNEAQ (reference sequence). The CDR3 coding sequence is TGTGCCAGCAGCCCAGGGGTCGCCGGCGAAGAGACCCAGTACTTC. Amino acids: CASSPGVAGEETQYF.

This clonotype was seen ten or more times. V and J are TRBV28 and TRBJ2-5; D is perhaps TRBD1 (6 bases). The CDR3 is made up of 15 amino acids. The V gene lost 2 bases and the J gene lost 2 bases, with 12 bases spanning the gap. Germline V gives CDR1 MDHEN, CDR2 SYDVKM. The CDR3: CASSLNGTPQETQYF. The CDR3 bases are TGTGCCAGCAGTTTAAATGGGACACCACAAGAGACCCAGTACTTC.

This clonotype appeared once. The chain recombines TRBV12-3 or TRBV12-4 with TRBJ2-1; D gene uncertain. This CDR3 is built from 15 residues. The V gene lost 2 bases and the J gene lost 7 bases, with 15 bases spanning the gap. The CDR3 nucleotides read TGTGCCAGCAGTTTAATGCAAATGGGTCTTAATGAGCAGTTCTTC. Protein sequence: CASSLMQMGLNEQFF.

This clonotype was detected ten times or more. The CDR3 region has the DNA TGCAGCGTTGTGGAACCTAACTATGGCTACACCTTC. Translation: CSVVEPNYGYTF. This chain joins TRBV29-1 and TRBJ1-2; D gene ambiguous. This CDR3 has 12 amino acids. CDR1 is SQVTM and CDR2 is ANQGSEA in the germline V gene. V lost 4 bases and J 0 bases, leaving 6 bases between the germline ends.

This clonotype was seen many times. This sequence joins TRBV19 and TRBJ2-1; no clear D. V was clipped by 11 bases and J by 0 bases, with 8 bases between them. This CDR3 is built from 12 residues. Germline lookup yields CDR1 LNHDA and CDR2 SQIVND (reference sequence). The CDR3 spells CAASSSYNEQFF. Written as DNA, the CDR3 is TGTGCCGCATCTAGCTCCTACAATGAGCAGTTCTTC.

The table lists this clonotype with many counts. Here the CDR3 DNA reads TGTGCCAGCAGTTTAAATCCAGGGTCCAGGCGGCCCCAGCATTTT. This encodes CASSLNPGSRRPQHF. The V call is TRBV28, the J call TRBJ1-5; D is perhaps TRBD1 (5 bases). V lost 2 bases, J lost 9 bases, and 17 bases lay in between. The CDR3 runs 15 residues. Germline CDR1 is MDHEN and CDR2 is SYDVKM.

This clonotype has at least ten counts. This chain links TRBV4-3 with TRBJ2-2, with 7 bases matching TRBD2. Germline-derived CDR1 and CDR2 are LGHNA and YSLEER. CDR3 size: 18 residues. The junction had 14 bases not matched to a gene; V was cut back by 0 bases and J by 7 bases. CDR3 region: CASSQEAAGGRGGGELFF. The CDR3 DNA reads as TGCGCCAGCAGCCAAGAAGCAGCGGGCGGGAGAGGCGGCGGGGAGCTGTTTTTT.

This clonotype was seen more than once but under ten times. This rearrangement joins TRBV5-1 to TRBJ2-3; D uncertain. Germline CDR1 and CDR2: SGHRS and YFSETQ. Trimming stripped 2 bases from V and 6 bases from J, with 13 bases between. This CDR3 comprises 14 residues. CDR3 sequence: CASSFLGIEDTQYF. CDR3 DNA: TGCGCCAGCAGCTTCTTGGGGATTGAGGATACGCAGTATTTT.

Ten or more counts support this clonotype. The V and J genes are TRBV5-1 and TRBJ2-7, with D possibly TRBD2 on 5 matching bases. Trimming took off 1 base at V and 4 bases at J, with 9 bases between the two ends. CDR1 is SGHRS and CDR2 is YFSETQ in the germline V gene. The CDR3 is 13 residues long. The CDR3 DNA follows: TGCGCCAGCAGCTTGATCGGGGAGTACGAGCAGTACTTC. Translation: CASSLIGEYEQYF. Based on the CDR3 plus reference TRBV5-1 and TRBJ2-7, the full variable domain is KAGVTQTPRYLIKTRGQQVTLSCSPISGHRSVSWYQQTPGQGLQFLFEYFSETQRNKGNFPGRFSGRQFSNSRSEMNVSTLELGDSALYLCASSLIGEYEQYFGPGTRLTVT.

The CDR3 region is CASGTGQATYEQYF. The DNA for the CDR3 is TGTGCCAGCGGGACGGGACAGGCTACCTACGAGCAGTACTTC. The rearrangement uses TRBV6-1 and TRBJ2-7; 8 bases are a match to TRBD1. V lost 8 bases to trimming and J lost 2 bases; unmatched junction nucleotides: 8. The CDR3 runs 14 residues. Germline CDR1 is MNHNS and CDR2 is SASEGT.